The text below deals with one TCR beta chain. The data stem from a study of blood T cell repertoires in COVID-19. Turning to the study itself: The United States, Italy and Spain were the sources of the acute and convalescent COVID-19 samples.

Seattle participants joined during active infection and were tracked over time. Original data processing: Using reference gene primer amplification, nucleated cell counts were estimated. Profiled with immunoSEQ multiplex PCR; TCRdb holds only in-frame clones, not every one. V and J calls plus clone size are reproduced from that table; the DNA served to infer D and trimming. The sample contains approximately 350,000 clones, more than 80% of which appear only once. V dropped 5 bases and J dropped 0 bases, with 8 bases sitting between them. This CDR3 is 13 amino acids long. Germline values: CDR1 SGHAT, CDR2 FQNNGV.

The source is a woman younger than 45 with COVID-19, enrolled during active disease. The specimen sequenced was peripheral blood. This sequence joins TRBV11-2 and TRBJ2-7, with a possible D match to TRBD2 (5 bases). The CDR3 loop reads CASSRGLSYEQYF. Written as DNA, the CDR3 is TGTGCCAGCAGCCGCGGACTCTCCTACGAGCAGTACTTC. The full variable domain, completed using reference TRBV11-2 and TRBJ2-7, is EAGVAQSPRYKIIEKRQSVAFWCNPISGHATLYWYQQILGQGPKLLIQFQNNGVVDDSQLPKDRFSAERLKGVDSTLKIQPAKLEDSAVYLCASSRGLSYEQYFGPGTRLTVT.